The clone carrying this T cell receptor beta chain came up many times. This sample stems from a study of identical twins. TCRdb recomputed calls from the 5' RACE reads with MiXCR, one row per CDR3 protein. This sample has 250,000 to 300,000 distinct CDR3 sequences, with about 8.5% found just once. The data also belong to a second study, concerning yellow fever vaccine responses in identical twins. From that second work: Twins reportedly showed a vaccine T cell response that seemed partly convergent and partly personalized.

Sequenced material: CD8+ T cells sorted from blood. The TCR sequence derives from a woman under 30 in good health.

The CDR3 here is CAATSLAGVANEQFF. The CDR3 bases are TGTGCCGCCACTTCTCTAGCGGGAGTAGCCAATGAGCAGTTCTTC. The chain couples TRBV11-2 to TRBJ2-1, with TRBD2 matching over 10 bases. J was trimmed by 6 bases and V by 11 bases; bases with no gene match: 13. The CDR3 consists of 15 residues. CDR1 SGHAT and CDR2 FQNNGV come from the germline V gene.